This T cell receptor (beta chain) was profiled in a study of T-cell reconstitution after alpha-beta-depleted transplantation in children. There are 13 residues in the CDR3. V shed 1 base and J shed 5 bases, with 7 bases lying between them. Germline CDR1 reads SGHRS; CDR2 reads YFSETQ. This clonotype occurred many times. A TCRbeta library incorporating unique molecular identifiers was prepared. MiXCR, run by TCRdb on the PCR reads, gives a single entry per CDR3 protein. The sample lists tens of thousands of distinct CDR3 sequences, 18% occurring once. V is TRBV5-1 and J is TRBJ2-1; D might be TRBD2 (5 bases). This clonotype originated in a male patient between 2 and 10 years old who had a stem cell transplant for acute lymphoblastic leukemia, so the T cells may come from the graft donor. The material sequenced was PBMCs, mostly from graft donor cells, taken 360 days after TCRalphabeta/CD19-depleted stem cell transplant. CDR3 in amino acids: CASSLPGDNEQFF. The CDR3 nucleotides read TGCGCCAGCAGCTTGCCCGGGGACAATGAGCAGTTCTTC.